This record looks at one T cell receptor beta chain sequence and its context. Its antigen is as yet unknown. Synthesis of TCR beta cDNA relied on 5'RACE template switching carrying UMIs. Each CDR3 protein gets one entry in TCRdb, which reprocessed the 5' RACE reads and gives no DNA. Its table lists more than 120,000 distinct CDR3 sequences. This sample was taken from a study of T cells expressing NK-cell markers. Findings of the study overall: Expanded clones of NKG2C+ T cells had an unclear HCMV specificity. The CD3+CD56-NKG2C+ fraction of a few donors was also led by these clonotypes. Dominant NKG2C+ clonotypes accounted for roughly 1.0-8% of CD8+ T cells in a handful of donors.

The length of the CDR3 is 15 residues. The sequenced sample consisted of blood T cells: a sorted CD56 or NKG2C T cell subset, CD4+ or CD8+ T cells, or bulk PBMC T cells (not recorded which). The receptor's source is a man aged 18 to 30 in good health. The gene calls are TRBV12-3 or TRBV12-4 and TRBJ1-1; the D call from TCRdb, TRBD1, cannot be confirmed without DNA. CDR3 in amino acids: CASSFMGGADTEAFF.